A single sample is the source of the 6 T cell receptor beta chains below, sequenced in a study of a mutant IDH1 vaccine in newly diagnosed glioma. Their target antigens are unknown. Assay: immunoSEQ multiplex PCR; the TCRdb copy retains only in-frame clones and omits some. The top ten hold around 11% of the sample, which has 34,000 or so clones, 78% seen once. Time point reported: week 35, safety follow-up. Topical imiquimod was applied with each vaccine dose, which held 300 ug of mutant IDH1 20-mer peptide. The sequences come from PBMCs, collected from a glioma patient whose treatment included an IDH1 peptide vaccine. Receptors were obtained from a woman aged 35 to 49 with glioma.

The V and J genes are TRBV6-1 and TRBJ1-4, with unresolved D. This CDR3 has 13 residues. Trimming took off 6 bases at V and 1 base at J, with 6 bases between the two ends. Germline values: CDR1 MNHNS, CDR2 SASEGT. The CDR3 loop is CASRGVTNEKLFF. Here the CDR3 DNA reads TGTGCCAGCAGGGGTGTAACTAATGAAAAACTGTTTTTT.

V gene TRBV6-6 combines with J gene TRBJ2-1; 10 bases agree with TRBD1. V trimming: 4 bases; J trimming: 8 bases; junction bases outside the gene matches: 2. The CDR3 is 13 amino acids. The germline gives CDR1 MNHNY, CDR2 SVGAGI (reference sequence). The CDR3 region has the DNA TGTGCCAGCAGTTCGACAGGGGGCTATGAGCAGTTCTTC. Amino acids: CASSSTGGYEQFF.

The rearrangement links TRBV7-6 to TRBJ1-2, with D possibly TRBD1 on 5 matching bases. This CDR3 is 13 amino acids long. Germline-derived CDR1 and CDR2 are SGHVS and FNYEAQ. With 5 bases removed from V and 6 bases from J, the gap between germline ends came to 13 bases. The chain's CDR3 is CASSLRGGDGYTF. CDR3 in DNA: TGTGCCAGCAGCCTGCGCGGGGGGGATGGCTACACCTTC.

The V and J genes are TRBV7-3 and TRBJ1-1, with TRBD1 matching 11 bases. CDR1 and CDR2 from the germline V gene are SGHTA and FQGTGA. After removal of 5 bases from V and 5 bases from J, the junction contained 7 bases not matched to a gene. CDR3 size: 15 residues. The CDR3 DNA reads as TGTGCCAGCAGCCCCGGGACAGGGGGAGATACTGAAGCTTTCTTT. Translated, it gives CASSPGTGGDTEAFF.

The chain is built from TRBV7-9 and TRBJ2-5, with D hard to call. The CDR3 runs to 12 residues. Germline V lookup: CDR1 SEHNR, CDR2 FQNEAQ (reference sequence). Trimming took 5 bases from V and 0 from J, leaving 4 bases between them. CDR3 in DNA: TGTGCCAGCAGCCGGAACCAAGAGACCCAGTACTTC. It codes for CASSRNQETQYF. Drawing the rest from reference TRBV7-9 and TRBJ2-5, the complete variable domain is DTGVSQNPRHKITKRGQNVTFRCDPISEHNRLYWYRQTLGQGPEFLTYFQNEAQLEKSRLLSDRFSAERPKGSFSTLEIQRTEQGDSAMYLCASSRNQETQYFGPGTRLLVL.

V and J are TRBV11-3 and TRBJ2-5; 8 bases align to TRBD2. The CDR3 totals 17 residues. V gave up 5 bases and J gave up 4 bases; unmatched junction bases: 15. Germline CDR1 and CDR2: SGHNT and YENEEA. This chain's CDR3 is CASSPPAGTGGAETQYF. CDR3 DNA sequence: TGTGCCAGCAGCCCACCTGCGGGGACCGGGGGGGCAGAGACCCAGTACTTC.